This T cell receptor beta chain was identified during a study of cytomegalovirus exposure and HLA in healthy donors. CDR1 SQVTM and CDR2 ANQGSEA come from the germline V gene. V was pared by 0 bases and J by 3 bases, with 15 bases between. CDR3 length: 15 residues. This clone turned up a few times. Its target is not known. Study observations and caveats: A later analysis linked a missense variant in DCLRE1C to the trimming of TCR beta V and J genes. Later analysis suggested links between common viral pathogens and several top significant clusters. Most TCR beta V segments were productive about 87% or about 30% of the time in an earlier analysis.

Vbeta (60) and Jbeta (13) primers were used in the PCR. Repertoires were generated with immunoSEQ multiplex PCR, while TCRdb's copy carries only in-frame clones and drops some. The table shows some 60,000 clones, with around 87% occurring only once. This clonotype was obtained from a man aged 18 to 35 in good health and CMV-seronegative. The chain uses TRBV29-1 and TRBJ2-7; a possible D gene is TRBD1 (6 bases). Material: PBMCs. This chain's CDR3 is CSVEDLQGGYYEQYF. CDR3 sequence (DNA): TGCAGCGTTGAAGACCTACAGGGCGGCTACTACGAGCAGTACTTC.